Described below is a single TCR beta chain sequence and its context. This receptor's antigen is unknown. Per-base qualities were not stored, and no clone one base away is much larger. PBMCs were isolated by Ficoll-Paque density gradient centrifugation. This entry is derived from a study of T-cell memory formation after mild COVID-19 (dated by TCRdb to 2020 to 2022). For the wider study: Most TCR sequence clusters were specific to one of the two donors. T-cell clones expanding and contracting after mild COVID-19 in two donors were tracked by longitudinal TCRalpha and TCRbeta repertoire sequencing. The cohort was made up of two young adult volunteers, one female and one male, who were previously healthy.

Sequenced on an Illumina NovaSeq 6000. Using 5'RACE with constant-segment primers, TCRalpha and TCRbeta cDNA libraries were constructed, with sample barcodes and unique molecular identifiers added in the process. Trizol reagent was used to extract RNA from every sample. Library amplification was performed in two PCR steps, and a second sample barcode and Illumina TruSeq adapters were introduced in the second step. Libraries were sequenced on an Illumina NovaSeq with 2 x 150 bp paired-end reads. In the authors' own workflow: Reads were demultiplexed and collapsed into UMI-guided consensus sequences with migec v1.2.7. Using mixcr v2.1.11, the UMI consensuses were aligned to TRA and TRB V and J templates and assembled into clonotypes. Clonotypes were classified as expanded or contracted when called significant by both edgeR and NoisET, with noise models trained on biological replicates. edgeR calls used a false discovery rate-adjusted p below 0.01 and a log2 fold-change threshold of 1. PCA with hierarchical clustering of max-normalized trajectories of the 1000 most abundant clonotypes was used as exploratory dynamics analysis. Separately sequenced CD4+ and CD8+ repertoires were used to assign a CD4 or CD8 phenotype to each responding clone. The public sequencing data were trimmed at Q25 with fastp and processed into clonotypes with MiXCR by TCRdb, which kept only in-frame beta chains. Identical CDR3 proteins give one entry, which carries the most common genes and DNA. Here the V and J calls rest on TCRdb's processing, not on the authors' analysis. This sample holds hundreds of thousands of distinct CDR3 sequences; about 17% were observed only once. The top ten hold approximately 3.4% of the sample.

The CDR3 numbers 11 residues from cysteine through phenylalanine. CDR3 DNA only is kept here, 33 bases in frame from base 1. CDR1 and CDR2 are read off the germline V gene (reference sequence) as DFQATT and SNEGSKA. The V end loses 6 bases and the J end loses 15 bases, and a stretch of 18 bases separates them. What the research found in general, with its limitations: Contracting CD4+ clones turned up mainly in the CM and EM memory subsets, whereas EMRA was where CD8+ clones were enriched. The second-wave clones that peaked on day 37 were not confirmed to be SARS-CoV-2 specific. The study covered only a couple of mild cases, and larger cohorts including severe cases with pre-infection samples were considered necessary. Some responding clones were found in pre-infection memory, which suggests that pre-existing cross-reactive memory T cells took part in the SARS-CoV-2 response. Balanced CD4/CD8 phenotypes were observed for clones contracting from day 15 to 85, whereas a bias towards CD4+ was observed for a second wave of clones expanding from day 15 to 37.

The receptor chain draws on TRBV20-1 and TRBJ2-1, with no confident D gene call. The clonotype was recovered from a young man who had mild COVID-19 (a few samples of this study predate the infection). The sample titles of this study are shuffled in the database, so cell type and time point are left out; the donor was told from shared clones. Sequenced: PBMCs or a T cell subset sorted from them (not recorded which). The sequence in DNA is TGCAGTGCCTCAGACTTCGCTGAGGCGTTCTTC. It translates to CSASDFAEAFF.